At least ten counts were recorded for the clone carrying this T cell receptor beta chain. This entry is derived from a study of T-cell reconstitution after alpha-beta-depleted transplantation in children. Unique molecular identifiers were incorporated during preparation of the TCRbeta library. TCRdb itself ran the PCR reads through MiXCR, one entry per CDR3 protein. The data contain hundreds of thousands of distinct CDR3 sequences, about 12% of them singletons. The input for sequencing was PBMCs, taken before TCRalphabeta/CD19-depleted stem cell transplant. This sequence originates from a girl aged 2 to 10 with congenital amegakaryocytic thrombocytopenia, due to receive a stem cell transplant.

Written as DNA, the CDR3 is TGTGCCAGCAGCTTTCTGGAGTTTTACACCGGGGAGCTGTTTTTT. Translating it yields CASSFLEFYTGELFF. The chain recombines TRBV11-2 with TRBJ2-2; D is uncertain. Between the trimmed V and J ends, which lost 3 bases and 3 bases, there was a span of 11 bases. The CDR3 extends over 15 amino acids. The germline V gene encodes CDR1 SGHAT and CDR2 FQNNGV.